This T cell receptor beta chain was obtained from a study of CD8 T cells in ankylosing spondylitis. Whole-study results and caveats: Seemingly characteristic of ankylosing spondylitis blood was a TCR beta motif consisting of under 10 highly homologous variants.

This CDR3 has 16 amino acids. Trimming took 2 bases from V and 0 from J, leaving 10 bases between them. Germline V gene data show CDR1 as LGHDT and CDR2 as YNNKEL (reference sequence). From the 5' RACE reads, TCRdb called clonotypes with MiXCR, one entry per CDR3 protein. Of around 430,000 distinct CDR3 sequences listed, under 20% are singletons. This clonotype turned up a few times. The antigen is undetermined. The TCR comes from a male donor with ankylosing spondylitis. The J gene is TRBJ2-2, the V gene TRBV3-1; D is possibly TRBD1 (6 bases). Sequencing input: blood, either unsorted or a sorted T cell fraction (not recorded which). CDR3 loop: CASSQSGTPNTGELFF. For the CDR3, the DNA is TGTGCCAGCAGCCAATCCGGGACACCGAACACCGGGGAGCTGTTTTTT.